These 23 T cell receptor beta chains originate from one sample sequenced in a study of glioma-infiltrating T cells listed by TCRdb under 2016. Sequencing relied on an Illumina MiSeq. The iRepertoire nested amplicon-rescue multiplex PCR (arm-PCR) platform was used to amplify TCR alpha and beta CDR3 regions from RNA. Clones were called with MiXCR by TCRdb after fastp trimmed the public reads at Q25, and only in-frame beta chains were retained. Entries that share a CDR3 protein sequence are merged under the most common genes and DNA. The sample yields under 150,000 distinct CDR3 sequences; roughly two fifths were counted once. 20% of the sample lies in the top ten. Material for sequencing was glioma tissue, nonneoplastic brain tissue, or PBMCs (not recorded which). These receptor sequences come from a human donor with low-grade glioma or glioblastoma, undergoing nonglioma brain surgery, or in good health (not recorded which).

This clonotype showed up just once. CDR3 amino acids: CASSQDWDNSNEQFF. The CDR3 bases are TGCGCCAGCAGCCAAGATTGGGACAACTCCAATGAGCAGTTCTTC. This chain links TRBV4-1 with TRBJ2-1, with D possibly being TRBD1 (6 bases). The length of the CDR3 is 15 residues. The germline CDR1 and CDR2 sequences are MGHRA and YSYEKL. Trimming took off 0 bases at V and 6 bases at J, with 12 bases between the two ends.

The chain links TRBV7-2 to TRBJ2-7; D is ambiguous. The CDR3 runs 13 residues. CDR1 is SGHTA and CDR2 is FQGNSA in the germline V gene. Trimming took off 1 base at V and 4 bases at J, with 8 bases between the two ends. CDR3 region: CASSLELGYEQYF. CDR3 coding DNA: TGTGCCAGCAGCTTAGAGTTGGGGTACGAGCAGTACTTC.

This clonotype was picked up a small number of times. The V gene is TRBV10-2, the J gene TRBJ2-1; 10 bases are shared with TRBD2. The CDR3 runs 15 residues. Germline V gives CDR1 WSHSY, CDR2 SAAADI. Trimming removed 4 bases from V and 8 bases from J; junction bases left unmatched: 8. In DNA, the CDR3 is TGCGCCAGCAGTGCTCAAGCGGGAGGGCCGTATGAGCAGTTCTTC. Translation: CASSAQAGGPYEQFF.

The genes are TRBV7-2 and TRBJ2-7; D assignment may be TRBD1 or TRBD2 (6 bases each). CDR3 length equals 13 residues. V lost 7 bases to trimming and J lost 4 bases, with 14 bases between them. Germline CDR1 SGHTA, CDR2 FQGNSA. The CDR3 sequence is CASTHWGAYEQYF. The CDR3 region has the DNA TGTGCCAGCACCCACTGGGGGGCTTACGAGCAGTACTTC.

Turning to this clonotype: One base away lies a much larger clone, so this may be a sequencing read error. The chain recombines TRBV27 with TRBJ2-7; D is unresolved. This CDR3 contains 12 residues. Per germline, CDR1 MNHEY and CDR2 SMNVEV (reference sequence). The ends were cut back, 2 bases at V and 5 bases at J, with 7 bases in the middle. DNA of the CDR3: TGTGCCAGCAGTTTACGTGGGGACGAGCAGTACTTC. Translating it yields CASSLRGDEQYF.

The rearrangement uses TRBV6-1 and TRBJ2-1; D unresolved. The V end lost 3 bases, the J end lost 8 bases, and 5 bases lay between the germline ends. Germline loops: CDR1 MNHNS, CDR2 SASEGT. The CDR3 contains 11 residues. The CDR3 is CASSDRYEQFF. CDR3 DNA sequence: TGTGCCAGCAGTGATCGGTATGAGCAGTTCTTC.

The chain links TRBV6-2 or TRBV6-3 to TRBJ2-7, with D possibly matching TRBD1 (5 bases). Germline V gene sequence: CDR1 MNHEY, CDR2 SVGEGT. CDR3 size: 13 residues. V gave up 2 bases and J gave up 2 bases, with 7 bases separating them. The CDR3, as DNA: TGTGCCAGCAGTTACGACAGCACCTACGAGCAGTACTTC. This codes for CASSYDSTYEQYF.

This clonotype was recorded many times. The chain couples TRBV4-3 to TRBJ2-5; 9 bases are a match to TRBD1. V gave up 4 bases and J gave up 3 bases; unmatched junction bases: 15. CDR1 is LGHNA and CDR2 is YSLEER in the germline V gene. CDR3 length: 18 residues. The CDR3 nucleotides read TGCGCCAGCAGCCCCTTCCTGCTCGGACAGGGGAGAGAAGAGACCCAGTACTTC. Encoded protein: CASSPFLLGQGREETQYF.

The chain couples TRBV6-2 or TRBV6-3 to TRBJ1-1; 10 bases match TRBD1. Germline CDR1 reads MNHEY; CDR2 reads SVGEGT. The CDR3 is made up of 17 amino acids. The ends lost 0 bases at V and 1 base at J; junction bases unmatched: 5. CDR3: CASSYSGTGAPNTEAFF. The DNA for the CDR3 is TGTGCCAGCAGTTACTCGGGGACAGGGGCACCGAACACTGAAGCTTTCTTT.

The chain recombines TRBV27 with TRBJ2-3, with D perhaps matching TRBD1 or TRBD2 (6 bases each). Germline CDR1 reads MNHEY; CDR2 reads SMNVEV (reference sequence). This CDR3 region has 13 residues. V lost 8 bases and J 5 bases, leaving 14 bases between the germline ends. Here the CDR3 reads CASYGGHGDTQYF. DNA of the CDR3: TGTGCCAGCTATGGGGGGCATGGAGATACGCAGTATTTT.

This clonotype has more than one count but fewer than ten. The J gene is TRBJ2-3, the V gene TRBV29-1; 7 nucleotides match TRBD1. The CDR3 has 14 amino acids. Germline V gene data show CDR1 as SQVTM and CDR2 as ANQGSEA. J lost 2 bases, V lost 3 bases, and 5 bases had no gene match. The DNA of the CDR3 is TGCAGCGTTGACGAGGGGGCCAACACAGATACGCAGTATTTT. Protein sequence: CSVDEGANTDTQYF.

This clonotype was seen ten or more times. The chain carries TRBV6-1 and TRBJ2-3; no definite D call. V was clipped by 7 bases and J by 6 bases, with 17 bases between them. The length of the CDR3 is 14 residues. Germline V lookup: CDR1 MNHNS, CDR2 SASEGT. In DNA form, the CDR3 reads TGTGCCAGCACTCACGAGGCAGAGGTGGATACGCAGTATTTT. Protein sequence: CASTHEAEVDTQYF.

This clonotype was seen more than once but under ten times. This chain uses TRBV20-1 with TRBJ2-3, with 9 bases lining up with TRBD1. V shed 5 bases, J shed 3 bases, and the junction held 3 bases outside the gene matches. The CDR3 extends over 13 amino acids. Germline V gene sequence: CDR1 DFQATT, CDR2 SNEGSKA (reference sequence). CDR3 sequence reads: CSASGTGTDTQYF. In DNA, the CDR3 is TGCAGTGCTTCCGGGACAGGGACAGATACGCAGTATTTT.

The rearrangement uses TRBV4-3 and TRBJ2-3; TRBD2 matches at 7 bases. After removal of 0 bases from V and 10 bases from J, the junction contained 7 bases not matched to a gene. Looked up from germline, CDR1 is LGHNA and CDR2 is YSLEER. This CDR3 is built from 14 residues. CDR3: CASSQDVGGRAQYF. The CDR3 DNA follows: TGCGCCAGCAGCCAAGATGTGGGGGGGAGGGCGCAGTATTTT.

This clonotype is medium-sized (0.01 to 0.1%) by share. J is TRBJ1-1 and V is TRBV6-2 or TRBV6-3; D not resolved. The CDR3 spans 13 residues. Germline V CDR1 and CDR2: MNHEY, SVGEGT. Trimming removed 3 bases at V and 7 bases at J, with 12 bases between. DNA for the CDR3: TGTGCCAGCAGTTATATGGCAGCCTATGAAGCTTTCTTT. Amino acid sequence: CASSYMAAYEAFF.

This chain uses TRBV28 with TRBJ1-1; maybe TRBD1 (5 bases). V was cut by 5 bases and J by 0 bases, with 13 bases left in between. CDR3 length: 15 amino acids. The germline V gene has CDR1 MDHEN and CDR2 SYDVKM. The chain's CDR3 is CASSTRQSMNTEAFF. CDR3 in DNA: TGTGCCAGCAGTACAAGACAGAGTATGAACACTGAAGCTTTCTTT.

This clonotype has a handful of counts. CDR3 in amino acids: CATSREGGLKPQHF. The CDR3 DNA is TGTGCCACCAGCAGAGAGGGGGGGCTCAAGCCCCAGCATTTT. This rearrangement joins TRBV15 to TRBJ1-5, with D tentatively TRBD1 (6 bases). V lost 0 bases and J 8 bases, leaving 11 bases between the germline ends. Germline-derived CDR1 and CDR2 are LNHNV and YYDKDF (reference sequence). The CDR3 contains 14 residues.

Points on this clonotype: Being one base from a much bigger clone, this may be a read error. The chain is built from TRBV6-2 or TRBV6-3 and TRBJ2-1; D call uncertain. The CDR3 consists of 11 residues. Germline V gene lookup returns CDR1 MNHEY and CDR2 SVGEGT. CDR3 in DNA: TGTGCCAGCACCCAGTACAATGAGAAGTTCTTC. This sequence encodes CASTQYNEKFF.

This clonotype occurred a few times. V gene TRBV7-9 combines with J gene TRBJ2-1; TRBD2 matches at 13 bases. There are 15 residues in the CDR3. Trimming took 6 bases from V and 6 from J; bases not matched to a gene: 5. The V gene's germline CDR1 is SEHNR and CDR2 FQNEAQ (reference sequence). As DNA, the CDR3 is TGTGCCAGCAGGCCCGGACTAGCGGGGGCCAATGAGCAGTTCTTC. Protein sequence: CASRPGLAGANEQFF.

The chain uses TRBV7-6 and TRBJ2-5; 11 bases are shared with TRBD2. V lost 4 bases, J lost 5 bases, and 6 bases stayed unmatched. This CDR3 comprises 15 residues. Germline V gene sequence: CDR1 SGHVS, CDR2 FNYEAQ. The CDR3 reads CASSSRLAGPETQYF. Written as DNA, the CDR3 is TGTGCCAGCAGCTCCAGACTAGCGGGGCCTGAGACCCAGTACTTC.

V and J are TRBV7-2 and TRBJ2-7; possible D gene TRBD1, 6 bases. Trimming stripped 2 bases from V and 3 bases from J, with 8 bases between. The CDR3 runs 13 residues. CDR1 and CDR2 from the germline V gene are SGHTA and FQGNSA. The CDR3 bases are TGTGCCAGCAGCTTAATGACAGGCTACGAGCAGTACTTC. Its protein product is CASSLMTGYEQYF.

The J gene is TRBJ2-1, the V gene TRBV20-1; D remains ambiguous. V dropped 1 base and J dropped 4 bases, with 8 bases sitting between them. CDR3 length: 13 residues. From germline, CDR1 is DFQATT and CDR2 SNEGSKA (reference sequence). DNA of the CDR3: TGCAGTGCTAGAGGTGCGTGGTACAATGAGCAGTTCTTC. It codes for CSARGAWYNEQFF.

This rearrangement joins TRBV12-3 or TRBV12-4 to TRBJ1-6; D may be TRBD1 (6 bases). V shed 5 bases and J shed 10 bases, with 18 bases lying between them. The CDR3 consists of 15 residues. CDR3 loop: CASSPNGQITSPLHF. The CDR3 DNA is TGTGCCAGCAGTCCAAACGGACAGATCACGTCACCCCTCCACTTT.